The rows below give T cell receptor beta chains drawn from one sample of a study of shared clonotypes between healthy human individuals. Generated by immunoSEQ multiplex PCR, the TCRdb table keeps only in-frame clones and is missing some. The profile shows under 600,000 clones, 60% to 80% of them singletons. The specimen was PBMCs. The receptors were gathered from a woman aged 40 to 50 in good health. Some clones in this sample may be carry-over from other donors' samples. Each CDR3 is given with its conserved first and last residue. Each record gives: D gene, clone size, V gene, J gene, CDR3 DNA, CDR3 protein. A D gene is named only where the DNA matches it firmly. Rows may omit the clone size; those that give it use once, few, many or a size class.

D gene: TRBD1; clone size: -; V gene: TRBV28; J gene: TRBJ1-2; CDR3 DNA: TGTGCCAGCCGAGGGGCGACAGGGGCACCATCGTTCGGGGGCTACACCTTC; CDR3 protein: CASRGATGAPSFGGYTF
D gene: -; clone size: -; V gene: TRBV13; J gene: TRBJ2-7; CDR3 DNA: TGTGCCAGCAGCTTAGGTCCCCCCCCCGTGGACGAGCAGTACTTC; CDR3 protein: CASSLGPPPVDEQYF
D gene: -; clone size: -; V gene: TRBV10-1; J gene: TRBJ2-3; CDR3 DNA: TGCGCCAGCAGTGGCGGGGGCAGCACAGATACGCAGTATTTT; CDR3 protein: CASSGGGSTDTQYF
D gene: TRBD2; clone size: -; V gene: TRBV18; J gene: TRBJ2-5; CDR3 DNA: TGTGCCAGCTCACCACGCGGGAGTCGCCAAGAGACCCAGTACTTC; CDR3 protein: CASSPRGSRQETQYF
D gene: -; clone size: -; V gene: TRBV19; J gene: TRBJ2-1; CDR3 DNA: TGTGCCAGTAGCCTCGGACCGACCAATGAGCAGTTCTTC; CDR3 protein: CASSLGPTNEQFF
D gene: TRBD2; clone size: few; V gene: TRBV7-2; J gene: TRBJ2-5; CDR3 DNA: TGTGCCAGCAGGTCGACTAGCGGGATTGAGACCCAGTACTTC; CDR3 protein: CASRSTSGIETQYF
D gene: -; clone size: -; V gene: TRBV28; J gene: TRBJ2-3; CDR3 DNA: TGTGCCAGCAGTCTTCAGACAGGAGCCGTTTTGGATACGCAGTATTTT; CDR3 protein: CASSLQTGAVLDTQYF
D gene: -; clone size: -; V gene: TRBV7-9; J gene: TRBJ2-1; CDR3 DNA: TGTGCCAGCAGCTTACTTTTTCTGGGAGGTGATGAGCAGTTCTTC; CDR3 protein: CASSLLFLGGDEQFF
D gene: TRBD2; clone size: -; V gene: TRBV19; J gene: TRBJ2-4; CDR3 DNA: TGTGCCAGTAGTACAGGGACTAGCGGCCGGGACATTCAGTACTTC; CDR3 protein: CASSTGTSGRDIQYF
D gene: -; clone size: few; V gene: TRBV15; J gene: TRBJ1-2; CDR3 DNA: TGTGCCACCAGCAGAGATAAAGGGCCCTATGGCTACACCTTC; CDR3 protein: CATSRDKGPYGYTF
D gene: -; clone size: -; V gene: TRBV11-2; J gene: TRBJ1-1; CDR3 DNA: TGTGCCAGCAGCGCGGGGGGCTCAGACACTGAAGCTTTCTTT; CDR3 protein: CASSAGGSDTEAFF
D gene: TRBD1; clone size: -; V gene: TRBV28; J gene: TRBJ1-5; CDR3 DNA: TGTGCCAGCAGCACCTCCCGACAGGGGGCCTTCGGCAATCAGCCCCAGCATTTT; CDR3 protein: CASSTSRQGAFGNQPQHF
D gene: -; clone size: -; V gene: TRBV9; J gene: TRBJ2-7; CDR3 DNA: TGTGCCAGCAGCGTAGACAGGGACTCCTACGAGCAGTACTTC; CDR3 protein: CASSVDRDSYEQYF
D gene: -; clone size: -; V gene: TRBV28; J gene: TRBJ1-5; CDR3 DNA: TGTGCCAGCAGTTTAGGGGGGATCGGTCAGCCCCAGCATTTT; CDR3 protein: CASSLGGIGQPQHF
D gene: -; clone size: -; V gene: TRBV4-2; J gene: TRBJ2-7; CDR3 DNA: TGTGCCAGCAGCCAAGAGTTAAGAGCCAACGAGCAGTACTTC; CDR3 protein: CASSQELRANEQYF
D gene: -; clone size: -; V gene: TRBV7-2; J gene: TRBJ2-7; CDR3 DNA: TGTGCCAGCAGCTTAGGCGGGATCTACGAGCAGTACTTC; CDR3 protein: CASSLGGIYEQYF
D gene: -; clone size: -; V gene: TRBV5-1; J gene: TRBJ1-4; CDR3 DNA: TGCGCCAGCAGCGTCGCGGGACATGAGGGGGGTGAAAAACTGTTTTTT; CDR3 protein: CASSVAGHEGGEKLFF
D gene: TRBD1; clone size: -; V gene: TRBV28; J gene: TRBJ1-2; CDR3 DNA: TGTGCCAGCAGCTTGACAGGGATACAATATGGCTACACCTTC; CDR3 protein: CASSLTGIQYGYTF
D gene: TRBD2; clone size: -; V gene: TRBV15; J gene: TRBJ2-5; CDR3 DNA: TGTGCCACCAGCAGAGGTAGCGGGATCGAGACCCAGTACTTC; CDR3 protein: CATSRGSGIETQYF
D gene: -; clone size: -; V gene: TRBV30; J gene: TRBJ1-6; CDR3 DNA: TGTGCCTGGAGACGACTCATGAGCTCCTATAATTCACCCCTCCACTTT; CDR3 protein: CAWRRLMSSYNSPLHF
D gene: TRBD1; clone size: few; V gene: TRBV11-3; J gene: TRBJ2-1; CDR3 DNA: TGTGCCAGCAGCGCCCAGGACAGGGGTGAGCAGTTCTTC; CDR3 protein: CASSAQDRGEQFF
D gene: TRBD1; clone size: many; V gene: TRBV28; J gene: TRBJ2-7; CDR3 DNA: TGTGCCAGCACATTCCACAGGGGAATGGGTCCCTACGAGCAGTACTTC; CDR3 protein: CASTFHRGMGPYEQYF
D gene: TRBD2; clone size: few; V gene: TRBV28; J gene: TRBJ2-7; CDR3 DNA: TGTGCCAGCAGTCCAAGCGGGAGCCGCTCCTACGAGCAGTACTTC; CDR3 protein: CASSPSGSRSYEQYF
D gene: TRBD2; clone size: -; V gene: TRBV10-3; J gene: TRBJ2-7; CDR3 DNA: TGTGCCATCAGTGAGCGGACTAGTCCCTACGAGCAGTACTTC; CDR3 protein: CAISERTSPYEQYF
D gene: TRBD1; clone size: -; V gene: TRBV30; J gene: TRBJ1-5; CDR3 DNA: TGTGCCTGGGCCCCCCGGACAGGGAACAATCAGCCCCAGCATTTT; CDR3 protein: CAWAPRTGNNQPQHF
D gene: TRBD1; clone size: -; V gene: TRBV10-3; J gene: TRBJ2-3; CDR3 DNA: TGTGCCACCGGACAGGGGGCTAGAGCAGATACGCAGTATTTT; CDR3 protein: CATGQGARADTQYF
D gene: TRBD1; clone size: -; V gene: TRBV6-1; J gene: TRBJ2-7; CDR3 DNA: TGTGCCAGCAGTAAGGGACAGTCTACCTACGAGCAGTACTTC; CDR3 protein: CASSKGQSTYEQYF
D gene: -; clone size: -; V gene: TRBV7-6; J gene: TRBJ2-6; CDR3 DNA: TGTGCCAGCAGCTTATGGCGGGGCGCAGGGGCCAACGTCCTGACTTTC; CDR3 protein: CASSLWRGAGANVLTF
D gene: TRBD2; clone size: -; V gene: TRBV2; J gene: TRBJ2-3; CDR3 DNA: TGTGCCAGCATGTGGACTAGAGATCGGTATTTT; CDR3 protein: CASMWTRDRYF
D gene: TRBD2; clone size: -; V gene: TRBV5-1; J gene: TRBJ2-3; CDR3 DNA: TGCGCCAGCAGCAACACTATAGCGGGAGGCTCAGATACGCAGTATTTT; CDR3 protein: CASSNTIAGGSDTQYF
D gene: -; clone size: once; V gene: TRBV15; J gene: TRBJ2-7; CDR3 DNA: TGTGCCACCAGCAGAGAAAGGCTCTACGAGCAGTACTTC; CDR3 protein: CATSRERLYEQYF
D gene: -; clone size: -; V gene: TRBV6-1; J gene: TRBJ1-3; CDR3 DNA: TGTGCCAGCAGTGGGACCGCTGGAAACACCATATATTTT; CDR3 protein: CASSGTAGNTIYF
D gene: -; clone size: once; V gene: TRBV15; J gene: TRBJ2-1; CDR3 DNA: TGTGCCACCAGCAGAGATTCTTTTGCCAATGAGCAGTTCTTC; CDR3 protein: CATSRDSFANEQFF
D gene: -; clone size: -; V gene: TRBV28; J gene: TRBJ2-3; CDR3 DNA: TGTGCCAGCAGTTTCGTCGGGGCCCTAAAGGTCGATACGCAGTATTTT; CDR3 protein: CASSFVGALKVDTQYF
D gene: -; clone size: -; V gene: TRBV5-4; J gene: TRBJ2-3; CDR3 DNA: TGTGCCAGCAGCTTGGACAGGGTCACAGATACGCAGTATTTT; CDR3 protein: CASSLDRVTDTQYF
D gene: TRBD1; clone size: -; V gene: TRBV5-1; J gene: TRBJ2-2; CDR3 DNA: TGCGCCAGCACCTTATCGACCGGGACAGGGTTCGCCGGGGAGCTGTTTTTT; CDR3 protein: CASTLSTGTGFAGELFF
D gene: -; clone size: -; V gene: TRBV7-2; J gene: TRBJ2-7; CDR3 DNA: TGTGCCAGCAGCTTACGGGACGAGCAGTACTTC; CDR3 protein: CASSLRDEQYF
D gene: TRBD2; clone size: -; V gene: TRBV11-3; J gene: TRBJ2-1; CDR3 DNA: TGTGCCAGCAGCTTAACGTCGCGGCGTCTAGCGGGGAACAATGAGCAGTTCTTC; CDR3 protein: CASSLTSRRLAGNNEQFF
D gene: TRBD1; clone size: -; V gene: TRBV7-2; J gene: TRBJ2-7; CDR3 DNA: TGTGCCAGCAGCAGAGGGACAGGGGGCAACGAGCAGTACTTC; CDR3 protein: CASSRGTGGNEQYF
D gene: TRBD1; clone size: -; V gene: TRBV18; J gene: TRBJ2-3; CDR3 DNA: TGTGCCAGCTCACCAGGACAGGGTGGTACAGATACGCAGTATTTT; CDR3 protein: CASSPGQGGTDTQYF